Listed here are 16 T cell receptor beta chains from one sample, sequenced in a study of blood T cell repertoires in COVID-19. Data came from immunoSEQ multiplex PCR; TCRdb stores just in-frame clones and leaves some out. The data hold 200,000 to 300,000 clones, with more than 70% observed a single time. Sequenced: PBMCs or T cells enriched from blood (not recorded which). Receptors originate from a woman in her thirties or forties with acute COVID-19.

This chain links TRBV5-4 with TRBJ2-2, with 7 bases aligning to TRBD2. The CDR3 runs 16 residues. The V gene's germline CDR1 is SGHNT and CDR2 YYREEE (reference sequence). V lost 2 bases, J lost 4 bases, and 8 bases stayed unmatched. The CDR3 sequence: CASSFPGPSGTGELFF. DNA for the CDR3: TGTGCCAGCAGCTTCCCCGGACCTAGCGGCACCGGGGAGCTGTTTTTT.

CDR3 in amino acids: CASSMAYYGYTF. CDR3 in DNA: TGTGCCAGTAGTATGGCCTACTATGGCTACACCTTC. The chain employs TRBV19 and TRBJ1-2, with D unresolved. V was pared by 3 bases and J by 3 bases, with 5 bases between. Germline CDR1 LNHDA, CDR2 SQIVND (reference sequence). There are 12 residues in the CDR3.

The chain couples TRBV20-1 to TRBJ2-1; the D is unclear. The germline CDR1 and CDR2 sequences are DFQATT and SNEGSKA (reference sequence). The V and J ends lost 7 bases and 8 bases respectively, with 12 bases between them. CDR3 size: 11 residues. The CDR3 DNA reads TGCAGTGTCCTACTCCGCGATGAGCAGTTCTTC. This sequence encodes CSVLLRDEQFF.

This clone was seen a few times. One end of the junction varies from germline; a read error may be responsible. CDR3 residues: CASSLDSGYNSPLHF. The CDR3 DNA follows: TGTGCCAGCAGTTTAGACAGCGGCTATAATTCACCCCTCCACTTT. The chain couples TRBV7-2 to TRBJ1-6, with D perhaps matching TRBD1 (5 bases). The CDR3 extends over 15 amino acids. Germline V gene data show CDR1 as SGHTA and CDR2 as FQGNSA.

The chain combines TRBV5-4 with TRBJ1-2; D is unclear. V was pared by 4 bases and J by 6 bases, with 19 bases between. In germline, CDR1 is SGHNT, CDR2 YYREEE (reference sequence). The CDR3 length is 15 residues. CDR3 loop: CASSRAEGGAHGYTF. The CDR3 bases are TGTGCCAGCAGCCGGGCTGAGGGCGGAGCGCATGGCTACACCTTC. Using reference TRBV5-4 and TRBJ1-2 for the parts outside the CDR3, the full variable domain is ETGVTQSPTHLIKTRGQQVTLRCSSQSGHNTVSWYQQALGQGPQFIFQYYREEENGRGNFPPRFSGLQFPNYSSELNVNALELDDSALYLCASSRAEGGAHGYTFGSGTRLTVV.

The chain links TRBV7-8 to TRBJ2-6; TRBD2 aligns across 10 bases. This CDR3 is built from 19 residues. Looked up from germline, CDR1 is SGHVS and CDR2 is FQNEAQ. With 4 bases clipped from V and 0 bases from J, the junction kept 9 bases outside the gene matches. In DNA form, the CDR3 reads TGTGCCAGCAGCTCGCCAGGACTAGCGGAACCCTCTGGGGCCAACGTCCTGACTTTC. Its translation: CASSSPGLAEPSGANVLTF.

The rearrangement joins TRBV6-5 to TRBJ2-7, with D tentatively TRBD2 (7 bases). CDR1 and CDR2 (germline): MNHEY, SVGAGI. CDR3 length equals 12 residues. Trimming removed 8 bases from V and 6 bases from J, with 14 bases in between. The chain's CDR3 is CASCDGGLEQYF. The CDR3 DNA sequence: TGTGCCAGCTGCGACGGGGGGCTCGAGCAGTACTTC.

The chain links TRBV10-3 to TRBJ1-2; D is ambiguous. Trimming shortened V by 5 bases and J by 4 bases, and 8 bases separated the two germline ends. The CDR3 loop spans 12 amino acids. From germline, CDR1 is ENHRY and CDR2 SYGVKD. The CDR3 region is CAISQEPYGYTF. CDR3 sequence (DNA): TGTGCCATCAGTCAGGAACCCTATGGCTACACCTTC.

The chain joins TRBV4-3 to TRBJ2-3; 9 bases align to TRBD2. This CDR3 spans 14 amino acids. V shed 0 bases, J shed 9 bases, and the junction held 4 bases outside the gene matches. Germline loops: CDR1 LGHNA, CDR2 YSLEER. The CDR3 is CASSQDTSGRTQYF. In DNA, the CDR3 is TGCGCCAGCAGCCAAGATACGAGCGGGAGGACGCAGTATTTT.

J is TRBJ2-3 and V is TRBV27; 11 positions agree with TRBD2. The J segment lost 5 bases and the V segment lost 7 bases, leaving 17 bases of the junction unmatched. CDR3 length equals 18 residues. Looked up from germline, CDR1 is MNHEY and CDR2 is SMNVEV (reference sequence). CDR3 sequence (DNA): TGTGCCAGCACCCTGACGGGACTAGCGGCTTCGAGGGGAGATACGCAGTATTTT. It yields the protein CASTLTGLAASRGDTQYF.

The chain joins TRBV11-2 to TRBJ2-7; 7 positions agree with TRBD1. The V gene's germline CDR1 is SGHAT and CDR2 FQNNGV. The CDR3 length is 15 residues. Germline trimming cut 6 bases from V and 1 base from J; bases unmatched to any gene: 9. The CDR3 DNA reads TGTGCCAGCAGGGACCACAGGGGTCGATCCTACGAGCAGTACTTC. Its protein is CASRDHRGRSYEQYF.

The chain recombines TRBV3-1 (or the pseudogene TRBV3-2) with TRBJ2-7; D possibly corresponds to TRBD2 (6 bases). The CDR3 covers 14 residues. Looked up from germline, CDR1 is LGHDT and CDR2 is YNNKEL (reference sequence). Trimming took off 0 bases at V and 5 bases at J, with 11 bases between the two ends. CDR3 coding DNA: TGTGCCAGCAGCCAAGATCTACGGAGGGACGAGCAGTACTTC. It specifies CASSQDLRRDEQYF.

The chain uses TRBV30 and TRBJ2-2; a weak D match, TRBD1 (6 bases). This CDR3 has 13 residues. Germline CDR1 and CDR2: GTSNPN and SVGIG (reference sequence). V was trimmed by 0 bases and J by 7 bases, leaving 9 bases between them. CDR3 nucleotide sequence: TGTGCCTGGAGTGTAGGGGGTGGCGGGGAGCTGTTTTTT. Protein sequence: CAWSVGGGGELFF. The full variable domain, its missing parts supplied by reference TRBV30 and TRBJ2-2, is SQTIHQWPATLVQPVGSPLSLECTVEGTSNPNLYWYRQAAGRGLQLLFYSVGIGQISSEVPQNLSASRPQDRQFILSSKKLLLSDSGFYLCAWSVGGGGELFFGEGSRLTVL.

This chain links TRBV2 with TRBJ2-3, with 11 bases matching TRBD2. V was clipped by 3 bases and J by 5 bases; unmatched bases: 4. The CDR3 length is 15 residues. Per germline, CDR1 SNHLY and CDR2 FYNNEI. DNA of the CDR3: TGTGCCAGCAGTGACCTCGGGACTAGCGGAGATACGCAGTATTTT. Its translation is CASSDLGTSGDTQYF.

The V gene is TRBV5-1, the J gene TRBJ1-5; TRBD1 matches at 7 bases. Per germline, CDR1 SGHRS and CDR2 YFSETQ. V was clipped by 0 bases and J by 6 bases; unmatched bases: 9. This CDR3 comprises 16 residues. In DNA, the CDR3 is TGCGCCAGCAGCTTGGATCCGGCAGGGGGTACTCAGCCCCAGCATTTT. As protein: CASSLDPAGGTQPQHF.

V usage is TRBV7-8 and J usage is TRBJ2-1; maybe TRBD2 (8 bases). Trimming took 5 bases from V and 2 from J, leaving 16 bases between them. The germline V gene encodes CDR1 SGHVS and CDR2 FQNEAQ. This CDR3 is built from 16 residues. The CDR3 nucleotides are TGTGCCAGCAGCCGAGGGGGCGGGGGGACCTACAATGAGCAGTTCTTC. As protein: CASSRGGGGTYNEQFF. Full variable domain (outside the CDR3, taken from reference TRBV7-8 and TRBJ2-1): GAGVSQSPRYKVAKRGQDVALRCDPISGHVSLFWYQQALGQGPEFLTYFQNEAQLDKSGLPSDRFFAERPEGSVSTLKIQRTQQEDSAVYLCASSRGGGGTYNEQFFGPGTRLTVL.